This T cell receptor beta chain was recovered during a study of shared clonotypes between healthy human individuals. The assay was immunoSEQ multiplex PCR, and TCRdb's table has in-frame clones only and misses some. This repertoire shows hundreds of thousands of clones, 72% found once; its top ten account for 1.8%. Per the germline V gene, CDR1 is SGHTA and CDR2 is FQGNSA. V was pared by 5 bases and J by 6 bases, with 16 bases between. The CDR3 is made up of 15 amino acids. This TCR derives from a woman aged 30 to 39 in good health. This chain connects TRBV7-2 to TRBJ2-2; D unclear. Sequenced: memory CD4+ T cells sorted from blood. As for subset: CD45RA-negative fraction. The CDR3 loop is CASSRVALTSGELFF. The CDR3 DNA follows: TGTGCCAGCAGCCGTGTTGCCCTTACTTCCGGGGAGCTGTTTTTT. The whole variable domain, remainder taken from reference TRBV7-2 and TRBJ2-2, is GAGVSQSPSNKVTEKGKDVELRCDPISGHTALYWYRQSLGQGLEFLIYFQGNSAPDKSGLPSDRFSAERTGGSVSTLTIQRTQQEDSAVYLCASSRVALTSGELFFGEGSRLTVL.